The 30 T cell receptor beta chains below come from one sample, sequenced in a study of graft-versus-host responses after intestinal transplantation. Profiled with immunoSEQ multiplex PCR; TCRdb holds only in-frame clones, not every one. The sample has around 89,000 clones; around 90% are singletons. For these TCRs, the target antigens are not known. This material consisted of unstimulated CD8+ T cells sorted from spleen or lymph node cells, taken before transplant. The receptors were sampled from a human donor who was the organ donor for an intestinal transplant.

The chain links TRBV6-6 to TRBJ2-7, with TRBD1 matching 9 bases. The CDR3 covers 15 residues. V lost 8 bases to trimming and J lost 4 bases; unmatched junction nucleotides: 12. Germline CDR1 is MNHNY and CDR2 is SVGAGI (reference sequence). CDR3 in amino acids: CASGSPGQGGYEQYF. The CDR3 bases are TGTGCCAGCGGCTCCCCGGGACAGGGTGGATACGAGCAGTACTTC.

This rearrangement joins TRBV5-1 to TRBJ1-1; D remains unclear. V dropped 2 bases and J dropped 5 bases, with 10 bases sitting between them. The CDR3 runs 13 residues. Germline CDR1 and CDR2: SGHRS and YFSETQ. The CDR3 reads CASSFFGETEAFF. The CDR3 region has the DNA TGCGCCAGCAGCTTCTTTGGGGAGACTGAAGCTTTCTTT.

The chain has TRBV10-3 and TRBJ2-1; a possible D gene is TRBD1 (5 bases). Germline lookup yields CDR1 ENHRY and CDR2 SYGVKD. This CDR3 has 16 residues. The V end was cut by 2 bases, the J end by 0 bases, with 11 bases between. CDR3 amino acids: CAISETGPDSYNEQFF. In DNA, the CDR3 is TGTGCCATCAGTGAGACAGGACCTGACTCCTACAATGAGCAGTTCTTC.

The chain carries TRBV27 and TRBJ2-1; D remains ambiguous. The CDR3 spans 15 residues. Germline assignment: CDR1 MNHEY and CDR2 SMNVEV (reference sequence). Trimming pared 4 bases from V and 0 bases from J, leaving 10 bases between. The CDR3 spells CASSSILSSYNEQFF. CDR3 sequence (DNA): TGTGCCAGCAGTTCCATTCTAAGCTCCTACAATGAGCAGTTCTTC.

The chain links TRBV27 to TRBJ1-5; D ambiguous. Germline V gene lookup returns CDR1 MNHEY and CDR2 SMNVEV (reference sequence). CDR3 length: 13 amino acids. V lost 3 bases and J lost 3, with 6 bases in between. Here the CDR3 DNA reads TGTGCCAGCAGTTTCAGTTCCAATCAGCCCCAGCATTTT. Amino acids: CASSFSSNQPQHF.

This rearrangement joins TRBV5-6 to TRBJ1-5, with 7 bases lining up with TRBD1. The CDR3 extends over 16 amino acids. V shed 0 bases and J 2 bases; nucleotides not matched to a gene: 5. Per the germline V gene, CDR1 is SGHDT and CDR2 is YYEEEE. CDR3 coding DNA: TGTGCCAGCAGCTTGGCCACAGGACAGGGCAATCAGCCCCAGCATTTT. It translates to CASSLATGQGNQPQHF.

This clone was seen once. The genes are TRBV4-3 and TRBJ2-7; 7 bases fit TRBD2. Trimming removed 4 bases from V and 5 bases from J; junction bases left unmatched: 11. The CDR3 is made up of 15 amino acids. In germline, CDR1 is LGHNA, CDR2 YSLEER. In DNA form, the CDR3 reads TGCGCCAGCAGCCCATCCCTCGGGGGGTTAGACGAGCAGTACTTC. It translates to CASSPSLGGLDEQYF.

Here the CDR3 reads CASSSARGGIETQYF. The CDR3 coding sequence is TGTGCCAGCAGCTCGGCCCGGGGGGGCATTGAGACCCAGTACTTC. The V and J genes are TRBV5-6 and TRBJ2-5; 8 bases agree with TRBD2. The CDR3 has 15 residues. CDR1 is SGHDT, CDR2 YYEEEE, per germline. V shed 3 bases, J shed 5 bases, and the junction held 9 bases outside the gene matches.

The V gene is TRBV6-6, the J gene TRBJ2-2; TRBD1 agrees at 7 bases. After removal of 0 bases from V and 5 bases from J, the junction contained 6 bases not matched to a gene. CDR1 MNHNY and CDR2 SVGAGI come from the germline V gene (reference sequence). This CDR3 contains 16 residues. CDR3 sequence: CASSYSLSGGTGELFF. Written as DNA, the CDR3 is TGTGCCAGCAGTTACTCCCTTTCAGGGGGAACCGGGGAGCTGTTTTTT.

The chain recombines TRBV5-1 with TRBJ2-6; no firm D call. Germline lookup yields CDR1 SGHRS and CDR2 YFSETQ. The CDR3 sequence is 15 residues long. V was pared by 3 bases and J by 0 bases, with 7 bases between. The CDR3 DNA reads as TGCGCCAGCAGCTCCGCGAGCTCTGGGGCCAACGTCCTGACTTTC. Translating gives CASSSASSGANVLTF.

The V and J genes are TRBV30 and TRBJ2-7, with a tentative D call TRBD1 (6 bases). V was shortened by 2 bases and J by 2 bases, with 10 bases between the two germline ends. CDR1 is GTSNPN and CDR2 is SVGIG in the germline V gene (reference sequence). This CDR3 comprises 13 residues. The CDR3 coding sequence is TGTGCCTGGAGTAAAGGGGACACCTACGAGCAGTACTTC. It codes for CAWSKGDTYEQYF. Drawing the rest from reference TRBV30 and TRBJ2-7, the complete variable domain is SQTIHQWPATLVQPVGSPLSLECTVEGTSNPNLYWYRQAAGRGLQLLFYSVGIGQISSEVPQNLSASRPQDRQFILSSKKLLLSDSGFYLCAWSKGDTYEQYFGPGTRLTVT.

The rearrangement links TRBV12-2 to TRBJ1-2. TRBV12-2 is classified as a pseudogene. CDR3 length equals 15 residues. The CDR3 DNA is TGTGCAAGTCGCTTATGCGGGGGGCTGAGCTATGGCTACACCTTC. Translated: CASRLCGGLSYGYTF.

The chain carries TRBV7-9 and TRBJ1-2; 11 nucleotides align to TRBD1. The germline V gene encodes CDR1 SEHNR and CDR2 FQNEAQ (reference sequence). The CDR3 is 17 residues long. V gave up 2 bases and J gave up 4 bases; unmatched junction bases: 9. The CDR3 loop reads CASSLFGTGGALYGYTF. The CDR3 DNA reads TGTGCCAGCAGCTTATTCGGGACAGGGGGGGCGCTCTATGGCTACACCTTC.

This rearrangement joins TRBV6-5 to TRBJ2-7, with a possible D match to TRBD2 (6 bases). The length of the CDR3 is 13 residues. The germline gives CDR1 MNHEY, CDR2 SVGAGI. V was pared by 8 bases and J by 2 bases, with 13 bases between. CDR3 coding DNA: TGTGCCAGCCGGTTCGGCGGGACCTACGAGCAGTACTTC. Translating it yields CASRFGGTYEQYF.

The rearrangement joins TRBV27 to TRBJ2-5, with D hard to call. V lost 2 bases to trimming and J lost 4 bases, with 11 bases between them. Germline-derived CDR1 and CDR2 are MNHEY and SMNVEV (reference sequence). The CDR3 runs 14 residues. CDR3 sequence (DNA): TGTGCCAGCAGTTTAGTGTACTCCGGAGAGACCCAGTACTTC. This encodes CASSLVYSGETQYF.

This chain joins TRBV9 and TRBJ2-7; D unresolved. V lost 7 bases to trimming and J lost 3 bases, with 5 bases between them. Germline V gene sequence: CDR1 SGDLS, CDR2 YYNGEE. The CDR3 has 10 amino acids. CDR3 DNA sequence: TGTGCCAGCGGCAACTACGAGCAGTACTTC. Encoded protein: CASGNYEQYF. The full variable domain, completed using reference TRBV9 and TRBJ2-7, is DSGVTQTPKHLITATGQRVTLRCSPRSGDLSVYWYQQSLDQGLQFLIQYYNGEERAKGNILERFSAQQFPDLHSELNLSSLELGDSALYFCASGNYEQYFGPGTRLTVT.

This chain joins TRBV7-6 and TRBJ1-5, with D perhaps matching TRBD1 (5 bases). The CDR3 sequence is 15 residues long. Germline V gives CDR1 SGHVS, CDR2 FNYEAQ. V was shortened by 5 bases and J by 0 bases, with 11 bases between the two germline ends. CDR3 residues: CASSPGLYSNQPQHF. DNA for the CDR3: TGTGCCAGCAGCCCGGGACTTTATAGCAATCAGCCCCAGCATTTT.

This clone was recorded a few times. V usage is TRBV19 and J usage is TRBJ1-6; maybe TRBD1 (5 bases). V lost 0 bases to trimming and J lost 10 bases, with 10 bases between them. This CDR3 comprises 14 residues. Germline V gene lookup returns CDR1 LNHDA and CDR2 SQIVND (reference sequence). CDR3 protein: CASSIEGRGSPLHF. CDR3 bases: TGTGCCAGTAGTATAGAGGGTAGGGGCTCACCCCTCCACTTT.

The sample holds a few counts of this clone. Within the sample, other DNA sequences also encode this same CDR3. The CDR3 DNA sequence: TGTGCCAGCAGCTTTGGGACAGGGGGGTACGAGCAGTACTTC. Its translation: CASSFGTGGYEQYF. The chain has TRBV5-4 and TRBJ2-7, with TRBD1 matching 11 bases. Germline loops: CDR1 SGHNT, CDR2 YYREEE (reference sequence). The CDR3 loop spans 14 amino acids. Trimming took 2 bases from V and 4 from J; bases not matched to a gene: 2.

The chain uses TRBV27 and TRBJ1-2, with TRBD1 matching over 7 bases. The junction had 2 bases not matched to a gene; V was cut back by 4 bases and J by 3 bases. The CDR3 runs 13 residues. Germline CDR1 MNHEY, CDR2 SMNVEV (reference sequence). The CDR3 DNA reads as TGTGCCAGCAGTTACGGGACAGACTATGGCTACACCTTC. Encoded protein: CASSYGTDYGYTF.

The genes are TRBV18 and TRBJ2-1; possible D gene TRBD2, 6 bases. Per the germline V gene, CDR1 is KGHSH and CDR2 is LQKENI. CDR3 length: 19 amino acids. Trimming removed 2 bases from V and 8 bases from J, with 28 bases in between. This chain's CDR3 is CASSPTKVRAGPAGDEQFF. The CDR3 DNA is TGTGCCAGCTCACCAACCAAGGTCCGAGCGGGTCCGGCGGGCGATGAGCAGTTCTTC.

This clone appeared a few times. This chain uses TRBV6-1 with TRBJ1-4; D not resolved. The CDR3 runs to 11 residues. Germline V gene sequence: CDR1 MNHNS, CDR2 SASEGT. The V end was cut by 8 bases, the J end by 5 bases, with 6 bases between. CDR3 protein: CASLLNEKLFF. DNA for the CDR3: TGTGCCAGCCTCCTAAATGAAAAACTGTTTTTT.

This clone was detected a few times. The chain joins TRBV4-3 to TRBJ1-4; no definite D call. Trimming shortened V by 4 bases and J by 0 bases, and 6 bases separated the two germline ends. Germline assignment: CDR1 LGHNA and CDR2 YSLEER. The CDR3 runs 14 residues. The CDR3 reads CASSLGATNEKLFF. In nucleotides, the CDR3 is TGCGCCAGCAGCCTCGGGGCAACTAATGAAAAACTGTTTTTT.

In this sample, this clone turned up once. The chain employs TRBV19 and TRBJ2-6; TRBD2 matches 12 bases. Trimming at V came to 5 bases and at J to 1 base, leaving 6 bases not matched to a gene. This CDR3 region has 18 residues. Germline CDR1 and CDR2: LNHDA and SQIVND (reference sequence). The CDR3 DNA sequence: TGTGCCAGTAGTTCCGGACTAGCGGGGATTTCTGGGGCCAACGTCCTGACTTTC. Protein sequence: CASSSGLAGISGANVLTF.

This chain connects TRBV4-3 to TRBJ1-3; D uncertain. From germline, CDR1 is LGHNA and CDR2 YSLEER. The CDR3 covers 14 residues. The germline V and J ends were trimmed by 2 bases and 7 bases, with 12 bases remaining between them. The CDR3 reads CASSQSLRLNTIYF. In DNA form, the CDR3 reads TGCGCCAGCAGCCAAAGCCTGAGGTTGAACACCATATATTTT.

A note on this clone: Other DNA sequences from this sample encode an identical CDR3 as well. V gene TRBV27 combines with J gene TRBJ1-1; D unclear. This CDR3 region has 12 residues. V gave up 6 bases and J gave up 4 bases, with 9 bases separating them. Per the germline V gene, CDR1 is MNHEY and CDR2 is SMNVEV (reference sequence). DNA of the CDR3: TGTGCCAGCAGCCCCCGCGGCACTGAAGCTTTCTTT. Protein: CASSPRGTEAFF.

A word on this clone: The same CDR3 also results from other DNA sequences found in this sample. The chain has TRBV10-1 and TRBJ2-7; the match to TRBD1 covers 7 bases. V was pared by 7 bases and J by 2 bases, with 11 bases of the junction left unmatched. Germline V gene lookup returns CDR1 WNHNN and CDR2 SYGVQD (reference sequence). The CDR3 covers 15 residues. Here the CDR3 DNA reads TGCGCCAGCATACCTGACAGGGACCTCGCCTACGAGCAGTACTTC. Its protein is CASIPDRDLAYEQYF.

V usage is TRBV29-1 and J usage is TRBJ2-6; 8 bases agree with TRBD1. The CDR3 covers 16 residues. Trimming at V came to 6 bases and at J to 0 bases, leaving 7 bases not matched to a gene. CDR1 SQVTM and CDR2 ANQGSEA come from the germline V gene. In DNA form, the CDR3 reads TGCAGCGTAGGGACAGGAGGAACCTCTGGGGCCAACGTCCTGACTTTC. Amino acids: CSVGTGGTSGANVLTF.

CDR3 sequence: CASSQDTKSYEQYF. The CDR3, as DNA: TGCGCCAGCAGCCAGGACACTAAATCGTACGAGCAGTACTTC. The chain couples TRBV4-3 to TRBJ2-7, with D possibly being TRBD1 (5 bases). The V and J ends lost 3 bases and 4 bases respectively, with 13 bases between them. The CDR3 loop spans 14 amino acids. Germline V lookup: CDR1 LGHNA, CDR2 YSLEER.

The gene calls are TRBV30 and TRBJ1-4; TRBD1 is a possible D gene (6 bases). CDR1 is GTSNPN, CDR2 SVGIG, per germline (reference sequence). Trimming removed 2 bases at V and 8 bases at J, with 15 bases between. The CDR3 runs 14 residues. The CDR3 nucleotides read TGTGCCTGGAGTTTAGAGGGAGGGGGGGAAAAACTGTTTTTT. It specifies CAWSLEGGGEKLFF.